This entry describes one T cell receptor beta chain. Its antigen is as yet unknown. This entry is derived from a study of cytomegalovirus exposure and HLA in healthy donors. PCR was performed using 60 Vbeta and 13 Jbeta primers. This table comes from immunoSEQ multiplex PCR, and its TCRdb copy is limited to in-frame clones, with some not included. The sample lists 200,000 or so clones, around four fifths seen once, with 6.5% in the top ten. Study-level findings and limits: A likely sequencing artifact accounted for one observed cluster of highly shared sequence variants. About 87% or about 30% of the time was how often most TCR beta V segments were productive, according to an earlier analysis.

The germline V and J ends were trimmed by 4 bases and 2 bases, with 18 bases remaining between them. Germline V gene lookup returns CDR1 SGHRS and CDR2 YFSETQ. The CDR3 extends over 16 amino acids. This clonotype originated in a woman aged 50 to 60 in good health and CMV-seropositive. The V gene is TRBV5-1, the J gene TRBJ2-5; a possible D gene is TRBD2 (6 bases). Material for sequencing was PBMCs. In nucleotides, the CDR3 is TGCGCCAGCAGCGAAGCGGGCAGGCCCCTTCAAGAGACCCAGTACTTC. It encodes CASSEAGRPLQETQYF.